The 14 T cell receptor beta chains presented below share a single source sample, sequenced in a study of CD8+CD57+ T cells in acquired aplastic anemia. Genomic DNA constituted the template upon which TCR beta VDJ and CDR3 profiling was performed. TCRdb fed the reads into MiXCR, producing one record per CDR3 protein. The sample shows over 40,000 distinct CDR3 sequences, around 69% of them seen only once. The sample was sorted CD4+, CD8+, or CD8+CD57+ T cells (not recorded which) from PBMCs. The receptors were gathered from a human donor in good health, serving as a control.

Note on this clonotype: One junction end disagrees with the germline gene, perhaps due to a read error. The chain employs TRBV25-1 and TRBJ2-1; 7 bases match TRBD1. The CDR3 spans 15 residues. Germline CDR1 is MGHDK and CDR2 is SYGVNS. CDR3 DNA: TGTGCCAGCAGTGAATTAGGGGGCTCCTACAGTGAGCAGTTCTTC. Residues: CASSELGGSYSEQFF. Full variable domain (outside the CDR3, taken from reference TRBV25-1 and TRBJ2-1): EADIYQTPRYLVIGTGKKITLECSQTMGHDKMYWYQQDPGMELHLIHYSYGVNSTEKGDLSSESTVSRIRTEHFPLTLESARPSHTSQYLCASSELGGSYSEQFFGPGTRLTVL.

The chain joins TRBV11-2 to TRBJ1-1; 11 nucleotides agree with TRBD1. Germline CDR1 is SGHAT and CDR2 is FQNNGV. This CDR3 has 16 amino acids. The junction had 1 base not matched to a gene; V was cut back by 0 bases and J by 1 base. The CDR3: CASSLEGTGGNTEAFF. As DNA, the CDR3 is TGTGCCAGCAGCTTAGAAGGGACAGGGGGGAACACTGAAGCTTTCTTT.

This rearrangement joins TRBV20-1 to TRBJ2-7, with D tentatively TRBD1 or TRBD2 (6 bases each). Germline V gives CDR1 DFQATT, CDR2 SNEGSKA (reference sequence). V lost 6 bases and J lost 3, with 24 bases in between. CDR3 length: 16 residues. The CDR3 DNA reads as TGCAGTGCCCCGGACAGCAGGGGAGGAGCCAGCTACGAGCAGTACTTC. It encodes CSAPDSRGGASYEQYF.

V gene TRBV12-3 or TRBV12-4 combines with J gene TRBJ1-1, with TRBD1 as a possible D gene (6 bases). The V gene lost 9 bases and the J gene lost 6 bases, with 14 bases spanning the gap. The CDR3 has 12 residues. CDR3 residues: CASNERGAEAFF. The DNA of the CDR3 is TGTGCCAGTAATGAGAGGGGGGCTGAAGCTTTCTTT.

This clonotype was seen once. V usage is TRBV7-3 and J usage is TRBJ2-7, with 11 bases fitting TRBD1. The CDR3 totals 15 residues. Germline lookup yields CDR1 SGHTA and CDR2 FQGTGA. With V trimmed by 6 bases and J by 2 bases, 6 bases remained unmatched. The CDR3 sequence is CASRPGQGVPYEQYF. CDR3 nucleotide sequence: TGTGCCAGCAGACCGGGACAGGGGGTTCCCTACGAGCAGTACTTC. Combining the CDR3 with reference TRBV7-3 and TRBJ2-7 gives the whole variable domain GAGVSQTPSNKVTEKGKYVELRCDPISGHTALYWYRQSLGQGPEFLIYFQGTGAADDSGLPNDRFFAVRPEGSVSTLKIQRTERGDSAVYLCASRPGQGVPYEQYFGPGTRLTVT.

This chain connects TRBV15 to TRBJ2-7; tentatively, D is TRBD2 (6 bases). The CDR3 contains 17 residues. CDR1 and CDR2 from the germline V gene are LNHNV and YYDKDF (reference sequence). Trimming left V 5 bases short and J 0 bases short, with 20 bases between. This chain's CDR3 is CATSQGTSGPSSYEQYF. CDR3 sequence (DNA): TGTGCCACCAGCCAGGGAACGAGCGGGCCAAGCTCCTACGAGCAGTACTTC.

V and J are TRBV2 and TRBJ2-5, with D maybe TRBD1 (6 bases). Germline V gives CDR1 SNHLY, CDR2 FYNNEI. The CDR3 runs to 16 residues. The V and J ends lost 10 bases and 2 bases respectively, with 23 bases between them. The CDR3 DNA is TGTGCCACCAGCGAGATAACGCGGACAGATCAAGAGACCCAGTACTTC. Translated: CATSEITRTDQETQYF.

This CDR3 reads CASVTGNTEAFF. The CDR3 nucleotides are TGTGCCAGCGTTACAGGGAACACTGAAGCTTTCTTT. V is TRBV6-2 or TRBV6-3 and J is TRBJ1-1, with D possibly being TRBD1 (5 bases). The germline V gene encodes CDR1 MNHEY and CDR2 SVGEGT. This CDR3 comprises 12 residues. V lost 8 bases, J lost 1 base, and 8 bases lay in between.

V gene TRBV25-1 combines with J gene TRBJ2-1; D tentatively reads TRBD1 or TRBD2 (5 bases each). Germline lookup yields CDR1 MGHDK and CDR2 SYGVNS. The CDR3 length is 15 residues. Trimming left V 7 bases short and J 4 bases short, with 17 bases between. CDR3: CASTSRGGPYNEQFF. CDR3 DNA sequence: TGTGCCAGCACCTCACGGGGCGGGCCGTACAATGAGCAGTTCTTC.

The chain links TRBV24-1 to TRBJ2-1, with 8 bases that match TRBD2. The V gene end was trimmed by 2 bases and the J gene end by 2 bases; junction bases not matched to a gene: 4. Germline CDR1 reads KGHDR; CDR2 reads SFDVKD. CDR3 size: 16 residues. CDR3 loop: CATSDSRGVAYNEQFF. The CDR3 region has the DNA TGTGCCACCAGTGATTCGCGGGGGGTAGCCTACAATGAGCAGTTCTTC.

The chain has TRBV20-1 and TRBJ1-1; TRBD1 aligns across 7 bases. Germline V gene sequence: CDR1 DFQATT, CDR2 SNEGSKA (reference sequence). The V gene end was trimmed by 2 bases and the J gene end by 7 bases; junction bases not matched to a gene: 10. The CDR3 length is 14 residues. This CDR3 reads CSARPGTGAHEAFF. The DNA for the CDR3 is TGCAGTGCTAGACCAGGAACAGGGGCGCATGAAGCTTTCTTT.

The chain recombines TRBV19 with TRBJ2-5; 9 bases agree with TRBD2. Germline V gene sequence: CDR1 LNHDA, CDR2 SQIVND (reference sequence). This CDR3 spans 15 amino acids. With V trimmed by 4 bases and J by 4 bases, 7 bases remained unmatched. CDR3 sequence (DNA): TGTGCCAGTAGTAGGGGGGGTAGCGGGGGAGAGACCCAGTACTTC. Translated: CASSRGGSGGETQYF. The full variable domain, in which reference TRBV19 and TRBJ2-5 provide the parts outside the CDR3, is DGGITQSPKYLFRKEGQNVTLSCEQNLNHDAMYWYRQDPGQGLRLIYYSQIVNDFQKGDIAEGYSVSREKKESFPLTVTSAQKNPTAFYLCASSRGGSGGETQYFGPGTRLLVL.

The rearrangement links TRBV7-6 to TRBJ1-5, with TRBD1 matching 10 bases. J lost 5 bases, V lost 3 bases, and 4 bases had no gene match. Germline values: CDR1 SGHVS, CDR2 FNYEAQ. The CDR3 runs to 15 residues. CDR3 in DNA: TGTGCCAGCAGCTTGGGGACAGGGGCTCATCAGCCCCAGCATTTT. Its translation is CASSLGTGAHQPQHF.

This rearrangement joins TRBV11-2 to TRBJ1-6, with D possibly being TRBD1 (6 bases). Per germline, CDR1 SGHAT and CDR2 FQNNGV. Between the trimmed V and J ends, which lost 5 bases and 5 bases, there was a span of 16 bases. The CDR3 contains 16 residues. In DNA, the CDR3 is TGTGCCAGCAGCCGAGGGCAGGGGTTAAATAATTCACCCCTCCACTTT. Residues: CASSRGQGLNNSPLHF.